This passage covers 10 T cell receptor beta chains from one sample sequenced in a study of a mutant IDH1 vaccine in newly diagnosed glioma. The time point was: week 35, safety follow-up. What each vaccine dose contained was 300 ug of mutant IDH1 20-mer peptide, accompanied by topical imiquimod. These receptors are not linked to any known antigen. Measured with immunoSEQ multiplex PCR; TCRdb has only the in-frame clones, and not every one. The sample lists tens of thousands of clones; 85% to 90% were seen once. The sample in question was PBMCs, obtained from a glioma patient whose treatment included an IDH1 peptide vaccine. Receptor source: a woman aged 40-49 years with glioma.

The V and J genes are TRBV4-1 and TRBJ1-5; weak D call: TRBD1 (6 bases). Germline V gives CDR1 MGHRA, CDR2 YSYEKL. This CDR3 spans 14 amino acids. Trimming removed 6 bases from V and 7 bases from J, with 16 bases in between. CDR3 sequence: CASRQQGIGQPQHF. The CDR3 DNA sequence: TGCGCCAGCAGACAACAGGGTATCGGACAGCCCCAGCATTTT.

V is TRBV28 and J is TRBJ2-2; 8 bases are a match to TRBD2. V gave up 2 bases and J gave up 3 bases; unmatched junction bases: 5. CDR3 length: 16 amino acids. Looked up from germline, CDR1 is MDHEN and CDR2 is SYDVKM. CDR3 DNA sequence: TGTGCCAGCAGTTTACGCTCAGCGGGAGACACCGGGGAGCTGTTTTTT. Translation: CASSLRSAGDTGELFF.

The chain uses TRBV9 and TRBJ2-7; D remains ambiguous. V was cut by 0 bases and J by 0 bases, with 10 bases left in between. The germline CDR1 and CDR2 sequences are SGDLS and YYNGEE. The length of the CDR3 is 15 residues. CDR3 sequence (DNA): TGTGCCAGCAGCGTAGGAGCCCAAAGCTCCTACGAGCAGTACTTC. This gives the protein CASSVGAQSSYEQYF.

The chain has TRBV2 and TRBJ2-3; 10 nucleotides agree with TRBD2. Germline-derived CDR1 and CDR2 are SNHLY and FYNNEI. J was trimmed by 2 bases and V by 6 bases; bases with no gene match: 8. CDR3 size: 16 residues. For the CDR3, the DNA is TGTGCCAGCAGCTCGGGACTAGCGACTATCACAGATACGCAGTATTTT. Its protein product is CASSSGLATITDTQYF.

This clone was counted only a few times. In DNA, the CDR3 is TGTGCCAGCAGCCCTGCACGACAGCCCTACGAGCAGTACTTC. Translating gives CASSPARQPYEQYF. The gene calls are TRBV5-4 and TRBJ2-7; a possible D gene is TRBD1 (5 bases). CDR3 length: 14 residues. The germline CDR1 and CDR2 sequences are SGHNT and YYREEE (reference sequence). V was shortened by 4 bases and J by 2 bases, with 13 bases between the two germline ends. Full variable domain (outside the CDR3, taken from reference TRBV5-4 and TRBJ2-7): ETGVTQSPTHLIKTRGQQVTLRCSSQSGHNTVSWYQQALGQGPQFIFQYYREEENGRGNFPPRFSGLQFPNYSSELNVNALELDDSALYLCASSPARQPYEQYFGPGTRLTVT.

The rearrangement links TRBV28 to TRBJ1-2; 8 bases align to TRBD1. The germline CDR1 and CDR2 sequences are MDHEN and SYDVKM. The V gene end was trimmed by 5 bases and the J gene end by 7 bases; junction bases not matched to a gene: 6. The CDR3 has 13 amino acids. Here the CDR3 DNA reads TGTGCCAGCAGTCCCGGACAGGGAACTGGCTACACCTTC. It specifies CASSPGQGTGYTF.

The rearrangement links TRBV7-9 to TRBJ2-1, with 11 bases identical to TRBD2. CDR1 and CDR2 from the germline V gene are SEHNR and FQNEAQ (reference sequence). The CDR3 runs 17 residues. V shed 1 base and J 10 bases; nucleotides not matched to a gene: 12. The CDR3 spells CASSLVWVSGGAGEQFF. In DNA, the CDR3 is TGTGCCAGCAGCTTAGTGTGGGTTAGCGGGGGGGCGGGAGAGCAGTTCTTC.

The chain combines TRBV18 with TRBJ1-2; D is unclear. CDR1 is KGHSH, CDR2 LQKENI, per germline. This CDR3 contains 15 residues. Trimming shortened V by 1 base and J by 2 bases, and 11 bases separated the two germline ends. The CDR3 nucleotides read TGTGCCAGCTCACCACTTCCTAGGGAGAACTATGGCTACACCTTC. This sequence encodes CASSPLPRENYGYTF.

The chain couples TRBV30 to TRBJ2-6; a possible D gene is TRBD2 (6 bases). The CDR3 sequence is 17 residues long. Trimming stripped 1 base from V and 0 bases from J, with 13 bases between. Germline assignment: CDR1 GTSNPN and CDR2 SVGIG (reference sequence). CDR3 sequence: CAWSGQGGPSGANVLTF. In DNA form, the CDR3 reads TGTGCCTGGAGTGGGCAGGGAGGACCCTCTGGGGCCAACGTCCTGACTTTC.

The chain links TRBV4-2 to TRBJ2-3; 7 nucleotides line up with TRBD2. The J segment lost 4 bases and the V segment lost 3 bases, leaving 10 bases of the junction unmatched. This CDR3 comprises 16 residues. Germline loops: CDR1 LGHNA, CDR2 YNFKEQ. CDR3 bases: TGTGCCAGCAGCCAGCAGGTGGGGGACTATGCAGATACGCAGTATTTT. Its protein is CASSQQVGDYADTQYF.